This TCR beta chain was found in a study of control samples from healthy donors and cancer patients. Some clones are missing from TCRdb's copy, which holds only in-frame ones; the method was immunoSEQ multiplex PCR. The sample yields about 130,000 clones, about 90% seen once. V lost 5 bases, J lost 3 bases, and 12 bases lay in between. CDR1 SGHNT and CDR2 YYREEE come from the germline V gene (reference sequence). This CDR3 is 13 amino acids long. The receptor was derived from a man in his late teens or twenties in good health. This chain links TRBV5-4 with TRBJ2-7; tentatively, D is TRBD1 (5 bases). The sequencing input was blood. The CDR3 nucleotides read TGTGCCAGCAGTTCGACAGCCTACTACGAGCAGTACTTC. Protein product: CASSSTAYYEQYF.